Described below is a single TCR beta chain sequence and its context. This CDR3 contains 14 residues. Trimming at V came to 5 bases and at J to 3 bases, leaving 6 bases not matched to a gene. Germline CDR1 PRHDT, CDR2 FYEKMQ (reference sequence). The PCR ran on 60 Vbeta and 13 Jbeta primers. The data were produced by immunoSEQ multiplex PCR, yet TCRdb's version contains in-frame clones alone and is incomplete. The data hold fewer than 200,000 clones, with roughly 88% observed a single time. This sample is part of a study of cytomegalovirus exposure and HLA in healthy donors. Sequencing was done on a sample of PBMCs. This TCR derives from a girl under 10 years old in good health and CMV-seropositive. The rearrangement links TRBV13 to TRBJ2-7; 8 bases are shared with TRBD1. For the CDR3, the DNA is TGTGCCAGCAGCCAAGGGACAGGAAGCTACGAGCAGTACTTC. Its translation: CASSQGTGSYEQYF.